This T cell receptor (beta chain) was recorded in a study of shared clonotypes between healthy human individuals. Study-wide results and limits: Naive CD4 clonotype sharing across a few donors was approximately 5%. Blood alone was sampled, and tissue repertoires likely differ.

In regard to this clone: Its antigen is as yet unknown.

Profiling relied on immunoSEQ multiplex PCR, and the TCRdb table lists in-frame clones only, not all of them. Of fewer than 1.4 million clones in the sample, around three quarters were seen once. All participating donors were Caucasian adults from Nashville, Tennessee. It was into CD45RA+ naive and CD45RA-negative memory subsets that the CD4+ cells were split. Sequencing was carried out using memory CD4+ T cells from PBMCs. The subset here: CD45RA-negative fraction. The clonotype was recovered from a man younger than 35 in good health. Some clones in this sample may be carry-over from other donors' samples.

CDR3 bases: TGTGCCTGGAGTGTACTGGGAAAAAATCAGCCCCAGCATTTT. Its translation: CAWSVLGKNQPQHF. The chain joins TRBV30 to TRBJ1-5; D is unclear. With 0 bases removed from V and 4 bases from J, the gap between germline ends came to 10 bases. The CDR3 spans 14 residues. Germline V CDR1 and CDR2: GTSNPN, SVGIG (reference sequence).